The entry below gives a single T cell receptor beta chain sequence along with its context. V lost 3 bases to trimming and J lost 2 bases, with 14 bases between them. This CDR3 is built from 16 residues. TCRdb redid the calling of the RT-PCR reads with MiXCR, one entry per CDR3 protein. The table shows about 680,000 distinct CDR3 sequences, with 11% to 15% occurring only once. The sequencing input was memory CD4+ T cells from blood. V is TRBV12-3 or TRBV12-4 and J is TRBJ1-5; D is uncertain. This receptor was taken from a female donor in good health, serving as a healthy control. The CDR3 DNA reads TGTGCCAGCAGTTTGCAGCCCAATCTTCGCAATCAGCCCCAGCATTTT. The encoded protein is CASSLQPNLRNQPQHF.